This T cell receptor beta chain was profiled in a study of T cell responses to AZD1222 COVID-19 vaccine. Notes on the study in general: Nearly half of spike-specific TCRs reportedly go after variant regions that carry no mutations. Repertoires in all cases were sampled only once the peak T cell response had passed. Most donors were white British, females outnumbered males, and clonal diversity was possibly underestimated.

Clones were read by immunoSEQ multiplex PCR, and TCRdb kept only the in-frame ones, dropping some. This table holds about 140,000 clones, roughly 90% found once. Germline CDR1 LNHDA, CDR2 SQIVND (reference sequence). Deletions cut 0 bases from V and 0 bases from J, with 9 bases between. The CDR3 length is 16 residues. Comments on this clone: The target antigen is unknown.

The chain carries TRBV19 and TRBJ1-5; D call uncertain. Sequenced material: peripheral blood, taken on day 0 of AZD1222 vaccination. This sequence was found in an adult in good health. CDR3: CASSIESGLSNQPQHF. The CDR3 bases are TGTGCCAGTAGTATAGAGTCCGGACTTAGCAATCAGCCCCAGCATTTT.